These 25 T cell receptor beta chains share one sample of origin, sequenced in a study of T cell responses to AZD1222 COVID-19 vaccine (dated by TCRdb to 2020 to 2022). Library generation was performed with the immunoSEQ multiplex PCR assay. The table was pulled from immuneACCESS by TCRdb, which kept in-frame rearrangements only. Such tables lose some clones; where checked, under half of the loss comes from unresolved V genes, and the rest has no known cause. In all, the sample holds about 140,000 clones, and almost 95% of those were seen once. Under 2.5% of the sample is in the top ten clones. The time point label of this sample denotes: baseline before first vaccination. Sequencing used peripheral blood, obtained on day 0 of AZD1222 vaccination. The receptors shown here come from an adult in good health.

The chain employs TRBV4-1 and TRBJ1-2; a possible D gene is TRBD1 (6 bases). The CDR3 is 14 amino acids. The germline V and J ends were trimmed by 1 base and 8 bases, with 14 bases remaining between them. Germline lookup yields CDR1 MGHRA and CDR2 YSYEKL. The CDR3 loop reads CASSQGWGARGYTF. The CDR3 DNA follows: TGCGCCAGCAGCCAAGGTTGGGGGGCGCGAGGCTACACCTTC.

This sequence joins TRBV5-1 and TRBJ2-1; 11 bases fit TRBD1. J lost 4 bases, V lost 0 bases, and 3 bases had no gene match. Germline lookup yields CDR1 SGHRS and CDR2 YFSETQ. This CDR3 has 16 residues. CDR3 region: CASSLEGTGGYNEQFF. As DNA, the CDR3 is TGCGCCAGCAGCTTGGAGGGGACAGGGGGTTACAATGAGCAGTTCTTC.

The CDR3 sequence is CASSQGAVSYYGYTF. Here the CDR3 DNA reads TGTGCCAGCAGCCAAGGGGCCGTGAGTTACTATGGCTACACCTTC. The rearrangement links TRBV3-1 (or the pseudogene TRBV3-2) to TRBJ1-2, with D unresolved. The CDR3 consists of 15 residues. V dropped 1 base and J dropped 3 bases, with 12 bases sitting between them. Germline V gene lookup returns CDR1 LGHDT and CDR2 YNNKEL (reference sequence).

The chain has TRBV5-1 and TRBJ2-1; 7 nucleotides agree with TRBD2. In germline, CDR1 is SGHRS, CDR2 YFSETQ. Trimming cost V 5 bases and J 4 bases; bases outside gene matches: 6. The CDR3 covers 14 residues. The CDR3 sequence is CASSSGGPYNEQFF. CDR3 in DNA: TGCGCCAGCAGTTCGGGAGGACCGTACAATGAGCAGTTCTTC.

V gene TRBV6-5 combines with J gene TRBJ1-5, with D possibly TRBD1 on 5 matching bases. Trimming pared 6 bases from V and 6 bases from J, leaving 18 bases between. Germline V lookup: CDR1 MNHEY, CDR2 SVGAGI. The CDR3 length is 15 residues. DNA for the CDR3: TGTGCCAGCAGGTTCCGGGACTTGTTCGTTCAGCCCCAGCATTTT. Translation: CASRFRDLFVQPQHF.

The CDR3 is CASSVEGIGGGNTIYF. The CDR3 DNA follows: TGTGCCAGCAGCGTAGAAGGGATCGGAGGGGGAAACACCATATATTTT. This chain joins TRBV9 and TRBJ1-3; unclear D gene. V lost 0 bases to trimming and J lost 4 bases, with 14 bases between them. Germline loops: CDR1 SGDLS, CDR2 YYNGEE. The CDR3 covers 16 residues. Full variable domain (rest looked up from reference TRBV9 and TRBJ1-3): DSGVTQTPKHLITATGQRVTLRCSPRSGDLSVYWYQQSLDQGLQFLIQYYNGEERAKGNILERFSAQQFPDLHSELNLSSLELGDSALYFCASSVEGIGGGNTIYFGEGSWLTVV.

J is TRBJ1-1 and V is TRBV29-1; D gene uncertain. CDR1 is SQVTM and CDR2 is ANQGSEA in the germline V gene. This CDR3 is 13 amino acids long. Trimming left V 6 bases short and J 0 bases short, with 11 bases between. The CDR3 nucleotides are TGCAGCGTGGGTGGACGGTTGAACACTGAAGCTTTCTTT. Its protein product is CSVGGRLNTEAFF. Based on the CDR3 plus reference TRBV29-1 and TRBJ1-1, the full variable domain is SAVISQKPSRDICQRGTSLTIQCQVDSQVTMMFWYRQQPGQSLTLIATANQGSEATYESGFVIDKFPISRPNLTFSTLTVSNMSPEDSSIYLCSVGGRLNTEAFFGQGTRLTVV.

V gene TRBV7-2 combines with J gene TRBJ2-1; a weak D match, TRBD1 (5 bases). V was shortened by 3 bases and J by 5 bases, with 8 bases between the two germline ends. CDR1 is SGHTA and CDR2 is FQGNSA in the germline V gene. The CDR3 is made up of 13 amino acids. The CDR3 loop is CASSFKGNNEQFF. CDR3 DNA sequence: TGTGCCAGCAGCTTTAAGGGGAACAATGAGCAGTTCTTC.

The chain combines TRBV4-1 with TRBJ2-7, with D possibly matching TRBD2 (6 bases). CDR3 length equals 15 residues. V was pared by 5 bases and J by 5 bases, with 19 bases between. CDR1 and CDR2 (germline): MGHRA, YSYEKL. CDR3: CASSTRSGVGDEQYF. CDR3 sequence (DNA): TGCGCCAGCAGCACCCGATCGGGGGTTGGCGACGAGCAGTACTTC.

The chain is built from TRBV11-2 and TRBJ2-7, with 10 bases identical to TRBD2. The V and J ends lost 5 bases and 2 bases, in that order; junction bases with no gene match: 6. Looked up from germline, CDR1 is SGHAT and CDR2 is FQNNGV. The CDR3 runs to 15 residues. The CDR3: CASSLGLAVPYEQYF. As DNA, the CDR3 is TGTGCCAGCAGCCTCGGACTAGCGGTACCCTACGAGCAGTACTTC.

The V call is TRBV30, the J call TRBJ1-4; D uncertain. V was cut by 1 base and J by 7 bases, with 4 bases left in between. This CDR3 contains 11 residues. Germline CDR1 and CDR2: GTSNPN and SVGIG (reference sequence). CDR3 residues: CAWSGLEKLFF. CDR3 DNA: TGTGCCTGGAGTGGTCTTGAAAAACTGTTTTTT.

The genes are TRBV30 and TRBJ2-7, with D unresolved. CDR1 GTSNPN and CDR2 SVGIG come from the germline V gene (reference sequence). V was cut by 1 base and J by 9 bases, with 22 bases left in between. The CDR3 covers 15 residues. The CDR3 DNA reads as TGTGCCTGGAGTGGACCGGCAGAAAGAACCTGGGGGCAGTACTTC. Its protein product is CAWSGPAERTWGQYF.

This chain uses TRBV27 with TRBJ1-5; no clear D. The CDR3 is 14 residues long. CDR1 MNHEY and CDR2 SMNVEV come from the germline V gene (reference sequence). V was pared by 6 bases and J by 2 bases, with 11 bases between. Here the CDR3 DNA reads TGTGCCAGCAGCCCGATTGGGGGCAATCAGCCCCAGCATTTT. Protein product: CASSPIGGNQPQHF.

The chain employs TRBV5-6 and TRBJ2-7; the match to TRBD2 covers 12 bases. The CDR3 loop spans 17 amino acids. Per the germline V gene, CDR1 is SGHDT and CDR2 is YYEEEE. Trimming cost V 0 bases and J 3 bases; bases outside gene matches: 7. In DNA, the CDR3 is TGTGCCAGCAGCTTGGCCCTAGCGGGAGGGCCAGTCTACGAGCAGTACTTC. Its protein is CASSLALAGGPVYEQYF.

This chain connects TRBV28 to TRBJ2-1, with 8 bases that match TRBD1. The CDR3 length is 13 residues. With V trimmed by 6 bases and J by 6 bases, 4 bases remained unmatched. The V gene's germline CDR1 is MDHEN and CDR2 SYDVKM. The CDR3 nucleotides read TGTGCCAGCAGAGGACAGGGTCGCAATGAGCAGTTCTTC. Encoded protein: CASRGQGRNEQFF.

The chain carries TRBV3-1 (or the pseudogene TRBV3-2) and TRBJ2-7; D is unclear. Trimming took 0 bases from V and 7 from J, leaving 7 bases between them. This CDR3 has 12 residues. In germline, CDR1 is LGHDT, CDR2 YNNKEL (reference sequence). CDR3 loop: CASSQDGWEQYF. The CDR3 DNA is TGTGCCAGCAGCCAAGATGGGTGGGAGCAGTACTTC.

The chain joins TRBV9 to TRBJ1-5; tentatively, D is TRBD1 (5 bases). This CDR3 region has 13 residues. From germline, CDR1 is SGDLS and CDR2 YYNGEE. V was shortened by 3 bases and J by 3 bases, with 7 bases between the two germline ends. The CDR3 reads CASSGGANQPQHF. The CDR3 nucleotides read TGTGCCAGCAGCGGAGGGGCCAATCAGCCCCAGCATTTT.

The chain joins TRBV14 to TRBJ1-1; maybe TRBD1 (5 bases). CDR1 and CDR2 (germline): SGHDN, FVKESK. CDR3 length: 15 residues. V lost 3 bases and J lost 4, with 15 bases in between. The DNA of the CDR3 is TGTGCCAGCAGCCACGAGGGGCTGTGGGTCACTGAAGCTTTCTTT. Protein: CASSHEGLWVTEAFF.

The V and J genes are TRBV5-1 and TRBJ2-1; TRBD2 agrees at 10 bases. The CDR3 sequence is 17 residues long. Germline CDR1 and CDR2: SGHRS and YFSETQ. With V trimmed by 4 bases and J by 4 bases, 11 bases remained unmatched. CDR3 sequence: CASSLAASGSPYNEQFF. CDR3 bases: TGCGCCAGCAGCCTAGCGGCTAGCGGGAGCCCGTACAATGAGCAGTTCTTC.

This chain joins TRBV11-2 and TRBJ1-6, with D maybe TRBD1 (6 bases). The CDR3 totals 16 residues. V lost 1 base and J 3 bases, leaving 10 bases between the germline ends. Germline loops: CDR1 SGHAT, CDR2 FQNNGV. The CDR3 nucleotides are TGTGCCAGCAGCTTAGCCGGACAGAACTATAATTCACCCCTCCACTTT. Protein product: CASSLAGQNYNSPLHF.

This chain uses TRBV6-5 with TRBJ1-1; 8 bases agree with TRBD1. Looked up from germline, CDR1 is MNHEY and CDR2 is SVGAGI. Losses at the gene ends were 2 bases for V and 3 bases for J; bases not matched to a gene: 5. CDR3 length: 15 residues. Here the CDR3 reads CASSYGRTGYTEAFF. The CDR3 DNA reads TGTGCCAGCAGTTACGGAAGGACAGGGTACACTGAAGCTTTCTTT.

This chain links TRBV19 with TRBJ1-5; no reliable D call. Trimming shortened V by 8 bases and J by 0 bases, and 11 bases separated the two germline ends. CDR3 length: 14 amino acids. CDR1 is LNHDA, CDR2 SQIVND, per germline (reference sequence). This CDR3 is CASWRTDSNQPQHF. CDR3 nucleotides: TGTGCCAGTTGGAGGACGGATAGCAATCAGCCCCAGCATTTT. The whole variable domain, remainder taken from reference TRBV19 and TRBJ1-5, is DGGITQSPKYLFRKEGQNVTLSCEQNLNHDAMYWYRQDPGQGLRLIYYSQIVNDFQKGDIAEGYSVSREKKESFPLTVTSAQKNPTAFYLCASWRTDSNQPQHFGDGTRLSIL.

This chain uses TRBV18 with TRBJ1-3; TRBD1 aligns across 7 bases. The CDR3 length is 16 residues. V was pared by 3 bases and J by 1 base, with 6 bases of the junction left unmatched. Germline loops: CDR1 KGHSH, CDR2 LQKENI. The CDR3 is CASSPSGTASGNTIYF. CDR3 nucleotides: TGTGCCAGCTCACCTTCCGGGACAGCGTCTGGAAACACCATATATTTT.

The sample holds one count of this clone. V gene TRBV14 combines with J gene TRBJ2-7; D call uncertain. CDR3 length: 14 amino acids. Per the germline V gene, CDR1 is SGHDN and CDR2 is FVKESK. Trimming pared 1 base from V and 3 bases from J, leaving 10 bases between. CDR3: CASSQAQPRYEQYF. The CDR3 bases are TGTGCCAGCAGCCAAGCCCAACCCCGCTACGAGCAGTACTTC.

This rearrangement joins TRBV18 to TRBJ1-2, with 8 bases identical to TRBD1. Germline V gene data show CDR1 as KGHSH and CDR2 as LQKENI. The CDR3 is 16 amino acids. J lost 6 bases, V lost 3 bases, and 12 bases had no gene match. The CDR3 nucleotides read TGTGCCAGCTCACCGAGAGAGGACAGGGAGGTCCATGGCTACACCTTC. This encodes CASSPREDREVHGYTF.